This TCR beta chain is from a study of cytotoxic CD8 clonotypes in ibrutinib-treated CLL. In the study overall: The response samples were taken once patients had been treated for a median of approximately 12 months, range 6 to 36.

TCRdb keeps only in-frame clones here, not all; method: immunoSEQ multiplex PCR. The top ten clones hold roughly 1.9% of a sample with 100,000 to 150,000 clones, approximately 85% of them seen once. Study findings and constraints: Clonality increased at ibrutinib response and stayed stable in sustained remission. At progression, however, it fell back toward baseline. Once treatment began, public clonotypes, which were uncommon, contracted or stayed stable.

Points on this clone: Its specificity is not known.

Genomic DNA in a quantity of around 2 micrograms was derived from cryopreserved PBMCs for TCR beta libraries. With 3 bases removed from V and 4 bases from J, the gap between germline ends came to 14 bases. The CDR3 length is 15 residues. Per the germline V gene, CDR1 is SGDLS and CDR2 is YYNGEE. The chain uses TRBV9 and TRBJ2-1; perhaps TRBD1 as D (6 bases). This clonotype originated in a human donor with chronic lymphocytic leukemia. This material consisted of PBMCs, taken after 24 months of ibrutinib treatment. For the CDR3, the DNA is TGTGCCAGCAGCGAGGGGGACCCTACTTACAATGAGCAGTTCTTC. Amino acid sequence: CASSEGDPTYNEQFF.